The clone carrying this T cell receptor (beta chain) was counted between two and nine times. Its specificity is not known. The sample's time point: sample taken at primary tumor resection. Frozen PBMC, nontumor lung or tumor provided whole RNA, which was sequenced unsorted. Samples came from roughly 70 TRACERx patients with untreated early-stage lung cancer. TCRdb used MiXCR to reprocess the 5' RACE reads, holding one entry per CDR3 protein. The sample lists some 47,000 distinct CDR3 sequences, 7.6% occurring once. The data derive from a study of spatial heterogeneity in lung cancer. Study at large: Consistently, beta-chain sequences turned up in larger numbers than alpha-chain sequences did. Study-level findings and limits: Blood carried ubiquitous expanded tumor TCRs more at resection than follow-up.

Per the germline V gene, CDR1 is MDHEN and CDR2 is SYDVKM. The CDR3 is made up of 15 amino acids. Trimming cost V 6 bases and J 6 bases, with 18 bases left between them. This receptor was taken from a female donor with early-stage non-small cell lung cancer. This sample comprised PBMCs, obtained at surgery. The rearrangement uses TRBV28 and TRBJ1-5; a possible D gene is TRBD1 (6 bases). In DNA form, the CDR3 reads TGTGCCAGCAGACCAACAGGGAACGGGGTTCAGCCCCAGCATTTT. Amino acid sequence: CASRPTGNGVQPQHF. The variable domain in full, with the rest retrieved from reference TRBV28 and TRBJ1-5, is DVKVTQSSRYLVKRTGEKVFLECVQDMDHENMFWYRQDPGLGLRLIYFSYDVKMKEKGDIPEGYSVSREKKERFSLILESASTNQTSMYLCASRPTGNGVQPQHFGDGTRLSIL.